The TCR beta chain under discussion was sequenced for a study of PD-L1 blockade in urothelial cancer. Study in general: Blood drawn 3 weeks (second dose) and 6 weeks after treatment start was analyzed.

The CDR3 consists of 14 residues. Clones were sequenced by immunoSEQ multiplex PCR, and TCRdb holds only the in-frame ones, with some missing. The table shows approximately 90,000 clones, with around 84% occurring only once. Specified time point: pretreatment peripheral blood. Sequences were derived from PBMCs, sampled around atezolizumab (anti-PD-L1) treatment. The V and J genes are TRBV12-1 and TRBJ1-5; TRBD1 is the table's D call, not checked against the DNA. TRBV12-1 is a recognized pseudogene. The clonotype comes from a man aged 55 to 69 with urothelial cancer. The DNA for the CDR3 is TGTGCCAGCAGCTACGGACAGGGGAATCAGCCCCAGCATTTT. This sequence encodes CASSYGQGNQPQHF.